This T cell receptor beta chain was obtained from a study of shared clonotypes between healthy human individuals. Findings and caveats of the study: Clonotype sharing among donors, it was expected, would be affected by sequencing depth.

With unsorted samples, genomic DNA was obtained from 90 million to 95 million PBMCs. Remarks on this clone: Its specificity is not known.

Original analysis: For the immunoSEQ data, sequences were junction-only without quality scores, so filtering differed. Assay: immunoSEQ multiplex PCR; the TCRdb copy retains only in-frame clones and omits some. The V and J calls and the clone size are those of that table, but D and trimming were determined from the DNA. The data show 450,000 to 600,000 clones, with around 80% seen just once and around 12% held by the top ten. The CDR3 is made up of 15 amino acids. The rearrangement links TRBV21-1 to TRBJ1-4. TRBV21-1 is a known pseudogene. This TCR was sampled from a woman in her thirties or forties in good health. Some clones in this sample may be carry-over from other donors' samples. Sequencing was done on a sample of PBMCs. CDR3 loop: CASSTLSRGNEKLFF. The DNA of the CDR3 is TGTGCCAGCAGCACCCTTAGCCGAGGTAATGAAAAACTGTTTTTT.